This T cell receptor (beta chain) emerged from a study of chemoradiotherapy in HPV16-positive cancers. Findings and limits, study-wide: Candidate HPV-specific clones and E7-related TCR motifs grew in tumor during treatment.

With regard to this clone: Its antigen is as yet unknown.

Samples were taken several times over chemoradiotherapy. The germline CDR1 and CDR2 sequences are SGHRS and YFSETQ. The CDR3 is made up of 16 amino acids. V lost 4 bases, J lost 2 bases, and 7 bases stayed unmatched. Assay used: immunoSEQ multiplex PCR; TCRdb lists only in-frame clones, some missing. The table has over 20,000 clones, less than 90% seen once. Sequenced material: blood, taken from a patient who underwent chemoradiotherapy. The sequence was obtained from a human donor with HPV-associated anogenital cancer. The chain joins TRBV5-1 to TRBJ2-5; 11 nucleotides match TRBD2. This CDR3 is CASSAGTSGAQETQYF. CDR3 DNA sequence: TGCGCCAGCAGCGCCGGGACTAGCGGAGCTCAAGAGACCCAGTACTTC.